This paragraph reports one T cell receptor beta chain. Only in-frame clones appear in the TCRdb table, and some are missing; sequencing was by immunoSEQ multiplex PCR. The sample gives some 57,000 clones, about 91% of which show up once; 6.5% is in the top ten. This specimen comes from a study of blood T cell repertoires in COVID-19. Study as a whole: T cells, B-cell-depleted T cells, or PBMCs supplied cDNA or gDNA.

CDR3 length: 15 amino acids. Germline V gene sequence: CDR1 SEHNR, CDR2 FQNEAQ (reference sequence). Trimming removed 1 base from V and 6 bases from J; junction bases left unmatched: 5. Sequencing used peripheral blood. This receptor was taken from a man aged 45 to 65 with active COVID-19. This sequence joins TRBV7-9 and TRBJ2-1; TRBD2 matches at 8 bases. The DNA for the CDR3 is TGTGCCAGCAGCTTAGTGTCCGGGAGGGCCAATGAGCAGTTCTTC. Residues: CASSLVSGRANEQFF.